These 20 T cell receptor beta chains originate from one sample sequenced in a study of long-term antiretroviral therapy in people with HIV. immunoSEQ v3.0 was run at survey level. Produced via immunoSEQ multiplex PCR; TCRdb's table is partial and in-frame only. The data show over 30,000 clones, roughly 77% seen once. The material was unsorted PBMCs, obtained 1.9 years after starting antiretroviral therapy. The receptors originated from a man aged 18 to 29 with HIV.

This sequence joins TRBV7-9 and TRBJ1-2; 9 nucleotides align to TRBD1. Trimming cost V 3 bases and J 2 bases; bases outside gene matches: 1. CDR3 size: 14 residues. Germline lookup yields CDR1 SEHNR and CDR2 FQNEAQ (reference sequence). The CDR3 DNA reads TGTGCCAGCAGCTTTGGACAGGGGAACTATGGCTACACCTTC. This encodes CASSFGQGNYGYTF.

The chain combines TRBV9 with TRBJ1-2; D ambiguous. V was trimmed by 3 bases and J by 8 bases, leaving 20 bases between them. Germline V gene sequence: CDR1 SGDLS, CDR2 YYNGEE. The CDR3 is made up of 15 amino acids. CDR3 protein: CASSAPSWGVEGYTF. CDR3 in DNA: TGTGCCAGCAGCGCCCCATCTTGGGGAGTTGAAGGCTACACCTTC.

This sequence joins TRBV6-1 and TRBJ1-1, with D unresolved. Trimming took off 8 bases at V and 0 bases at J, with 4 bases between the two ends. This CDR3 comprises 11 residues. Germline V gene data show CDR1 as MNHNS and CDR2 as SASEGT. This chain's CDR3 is CASDMNTEAFF. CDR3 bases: TGTGCCAGCGACATGAACACTGAAGCTTTCTTT.

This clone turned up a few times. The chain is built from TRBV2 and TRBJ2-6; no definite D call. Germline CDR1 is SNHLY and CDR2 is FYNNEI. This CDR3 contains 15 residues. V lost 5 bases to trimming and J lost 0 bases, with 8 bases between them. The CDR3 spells CASSSTISGANVLTF. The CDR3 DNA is TGTGCCAGCAGTTCCACGATCTCTGGGGCCAACGTCCTGACTTTC.

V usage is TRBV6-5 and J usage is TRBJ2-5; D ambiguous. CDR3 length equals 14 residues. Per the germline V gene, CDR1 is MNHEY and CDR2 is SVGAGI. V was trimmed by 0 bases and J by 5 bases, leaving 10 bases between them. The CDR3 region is CASSYSGVVETQYF. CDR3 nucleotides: TGTGCCAGCAGTTACTCTGGGGTGGTTGAGACCCAGTACTTC.

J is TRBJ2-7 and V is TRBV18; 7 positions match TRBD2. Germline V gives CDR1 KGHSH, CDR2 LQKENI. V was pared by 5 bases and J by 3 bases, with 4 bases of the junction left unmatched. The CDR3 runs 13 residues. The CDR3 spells CASSLTGGYEQYV. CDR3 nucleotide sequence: TGTGCCAGCTCATTAACGGGGGGCTACGAGCAGTACGTC.

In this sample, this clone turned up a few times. The CDR3 nucleotides are TGTGCCAGCAGTGACCCCTACGGACGGGTCATGACAGGGAGGAGCACAGATACGCAGTATTTT. Protein product: CASSDPYGRVMTGRSTDTQYF. This chain links TRBV2 with TRBJ2-3, with a possible D match to TRBD1 (7 bases). Germline loops: CDR1 SNHLY, CDR2 FYNNEI. The CDR3 runs 21 residues. V lost 3 bases and J 0 bases, leaving 28 bases between the germline ends.

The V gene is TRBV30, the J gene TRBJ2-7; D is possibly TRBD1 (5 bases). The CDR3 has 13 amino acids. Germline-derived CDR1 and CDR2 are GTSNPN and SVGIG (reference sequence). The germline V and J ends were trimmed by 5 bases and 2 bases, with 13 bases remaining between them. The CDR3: CAWDQGGAYEQYF. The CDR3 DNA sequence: TGTGCCTGGGACCAGGGCGGAGCCTACGAGCAGTACTTC.

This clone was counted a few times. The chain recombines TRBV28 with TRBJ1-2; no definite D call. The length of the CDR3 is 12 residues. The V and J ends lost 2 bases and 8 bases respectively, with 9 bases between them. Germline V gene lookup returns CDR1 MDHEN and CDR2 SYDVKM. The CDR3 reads CASSLMAVGYTF. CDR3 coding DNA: TGTGCCAGCAGTTTAATGGCGGTAGGCTACACCTTC.

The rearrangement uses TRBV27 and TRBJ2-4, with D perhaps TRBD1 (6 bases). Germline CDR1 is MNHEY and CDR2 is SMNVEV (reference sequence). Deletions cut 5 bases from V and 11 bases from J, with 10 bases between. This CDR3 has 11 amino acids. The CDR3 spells CASSQGGFQYF. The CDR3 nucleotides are TGTGCCAGCAGTCAAGGGGGATTTCAGTACTTC.

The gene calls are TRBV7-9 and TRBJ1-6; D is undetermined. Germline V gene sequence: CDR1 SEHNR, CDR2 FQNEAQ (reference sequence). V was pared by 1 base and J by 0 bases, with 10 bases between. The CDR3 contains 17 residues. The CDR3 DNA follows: TGTGCCAGCAGCTTAGTGTCCAGGAGCTCCTATAATTCACCCCTCCACTTT. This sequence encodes CASSLVSRSSYNSPLHF.

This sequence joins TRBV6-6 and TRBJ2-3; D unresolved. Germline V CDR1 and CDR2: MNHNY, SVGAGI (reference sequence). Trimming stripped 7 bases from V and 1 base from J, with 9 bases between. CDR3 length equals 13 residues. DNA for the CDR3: TGTGCCAGCACCGGAGCAGGCACAGATACGCAGTATTTT. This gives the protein CASTGAGTDTQYF.

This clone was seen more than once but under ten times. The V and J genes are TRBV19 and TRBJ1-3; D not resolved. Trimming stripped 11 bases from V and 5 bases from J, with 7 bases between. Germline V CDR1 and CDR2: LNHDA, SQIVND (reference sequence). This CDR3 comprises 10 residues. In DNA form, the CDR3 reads TGTGCCTCTGAAAGAAACACCATATATTTT. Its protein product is CASERNTIYF.

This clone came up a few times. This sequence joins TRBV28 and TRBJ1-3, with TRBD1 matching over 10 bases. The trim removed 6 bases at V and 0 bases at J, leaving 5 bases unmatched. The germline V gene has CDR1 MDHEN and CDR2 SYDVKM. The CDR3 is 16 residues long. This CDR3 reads CASRDRQGASGNTIYF. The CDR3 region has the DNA TGTGCCAGCAGAGATAGACAGGGGGCCTCTGGAAACACCATATATTTT.

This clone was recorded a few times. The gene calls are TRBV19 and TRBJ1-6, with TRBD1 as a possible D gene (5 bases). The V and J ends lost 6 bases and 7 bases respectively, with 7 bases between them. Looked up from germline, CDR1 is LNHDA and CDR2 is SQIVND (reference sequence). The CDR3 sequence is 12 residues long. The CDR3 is CASSRQNSPLHF. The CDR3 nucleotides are TGTGCCAGTAGCAGACAGAATTCACCCCTCCACTTT.

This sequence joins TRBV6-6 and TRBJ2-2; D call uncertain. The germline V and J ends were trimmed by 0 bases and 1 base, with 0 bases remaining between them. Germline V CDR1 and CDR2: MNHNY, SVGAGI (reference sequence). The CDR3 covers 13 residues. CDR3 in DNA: TGTGCCAGCAGTTACTCGAACACCGGGGAGCTGTTTTTT. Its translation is CASSYSNTGELFF.

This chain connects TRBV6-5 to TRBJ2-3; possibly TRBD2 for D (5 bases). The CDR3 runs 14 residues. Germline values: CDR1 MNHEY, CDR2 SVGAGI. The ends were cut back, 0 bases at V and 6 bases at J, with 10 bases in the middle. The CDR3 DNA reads TGTGCCAGCAGTTACTCGACGGGGTGGGATACGCAGTATTTT. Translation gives CASSYSTGWDTQYF.

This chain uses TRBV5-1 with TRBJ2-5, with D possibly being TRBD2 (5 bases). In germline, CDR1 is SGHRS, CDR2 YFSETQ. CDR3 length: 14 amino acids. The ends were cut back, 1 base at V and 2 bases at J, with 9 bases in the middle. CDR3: CASSLSRAQETQYF. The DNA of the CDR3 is TGCGCCAGCAGCTTGTCGAGGGCGCAAGAGACCCAGTACTTC.

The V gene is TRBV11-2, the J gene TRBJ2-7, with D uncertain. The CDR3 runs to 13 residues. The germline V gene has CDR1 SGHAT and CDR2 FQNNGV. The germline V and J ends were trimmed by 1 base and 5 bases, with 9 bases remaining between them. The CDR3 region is CASSLAGWDEQYV. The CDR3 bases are TGTGCCAGCAGCTTAGCAGGATGGGACGAGCAGTACGTC.

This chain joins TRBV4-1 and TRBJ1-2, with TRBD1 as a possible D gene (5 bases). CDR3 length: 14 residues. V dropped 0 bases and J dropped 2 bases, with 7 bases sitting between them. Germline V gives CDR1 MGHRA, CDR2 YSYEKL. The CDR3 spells CASSQESGNYGYTF. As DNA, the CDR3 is TGCGCCAGCAGCCAAGAATCAGGGAACTATGGCTACACCTTC.